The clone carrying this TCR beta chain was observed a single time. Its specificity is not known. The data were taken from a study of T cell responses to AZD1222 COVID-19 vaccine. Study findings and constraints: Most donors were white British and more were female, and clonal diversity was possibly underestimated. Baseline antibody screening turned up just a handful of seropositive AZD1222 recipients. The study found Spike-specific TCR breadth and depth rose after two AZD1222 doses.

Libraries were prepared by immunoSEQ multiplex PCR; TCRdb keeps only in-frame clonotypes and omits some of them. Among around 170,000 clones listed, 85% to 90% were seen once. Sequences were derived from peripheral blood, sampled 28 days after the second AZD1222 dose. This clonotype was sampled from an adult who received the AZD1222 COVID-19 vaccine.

CDR3 bases: TGCGCCAGCAGCTTGGTTGTAGCGGGGGCCACCGGGGAGCTGTTTTTT. It translates to CASSLVVAGATGELFF. V usage is TRBV5-1 and J usage is TRBJ2-2; 9 bases are shared with TRBD2. Per the germline V gene, CDR1 is SGHRS and CDR2 is YFSETQ. V lost 0 bases and J lost 4; bases outside the gene matches: 4. The CDR3 consists of 16 residues.